A selection of T cell receptor beta chains follows, all from one sample in a study of early T cells in non-severe SARS-CoV-2 infection. TCRdb used MiXCR to reprocess the 5' RACE reads, holding one entry per CDR3 protein. The data contain around 66,000 distinct CDR3 sequences, about 6% of them seen just once; the ten biggest clones take up around 3.4%. The sequenced sample was whole blood, obtained at baseline. These receptors were taken from an adult who was a healthcare worker with PCR-confirmed SARS-CoV-2 infection or an uninfected control (not recorded which). Each CDR3 is given with its conserved first and last residue. Each record gives: D gene, clone size, J gene, CDR3 length, V gene, CDR3 DNA, CDR3 protein. A D gene is named only where the DNA matches it firmly. Part of the rows lack a size; the others show once, few, many or a class for expanded clones.

TRBD2 | many | TRBJ2-4 | 18 | TRBV7-9 | TGTGCCAGCAGCTCCACTAGCGGGAGGGCCTTAGCCAAAAACATTCAGTACTTC | CASSSTSGRALAKNIQYF
. | few | TRBJ1-1 | 14 | TRBV7-9 | TGTGCCAGCAGCTCCGGGATGATGAACACTGAAGCTTTCTTT | CASSSGMMNTEAFF
. | many | TRBJ2-7 | 16 | TRBV6-2/TRBV6-3 | TGTGCCAGCACCAAACGAGGTTATACGAGCTCCTACGAGCAGTACTTC | CASTKRGYTSSYEQYF
. | many | TRBJ2-1 | 13 | TRBV29-1 | TGCAGCGTTGAAGGGGGGGCTGACGATGAGCAGTTCTTC | CSVEGGADDEQFF
. | . | TRBJ2-7 | 13 | TRBV7-6 | TGTGCCAGCAGCTTGGCCGGGGTCGACGAGCAGTACTTC | CASSLAGVDEQYF
TRBD1 | many | TRBJ2-5 | 15 | TRBV27 | TGTGCCAGCAGGCGGGACAGGGGGCAAGAGGAGACCCAGTACTTC | CASRRDRGQEETQYF
TRBD1 | many | TRBJ1-2 | 16 | TRBV9 | TGTGCCAGCAGCCCTACAGGGGGATCCCCCCCTCGGGGCTACACCTTC | CASSPTGGSPPRGYTF
TRBD2 | . | TRBJ2-3 | 18 | TRBV5-4 | TGTGCCAGCAGTCCCAGGGGGGTAGCGGGAGACAAGGCAGATACGCAGTATTTT | CASSPRGVAGDKADTQYF
TRBD2 | many | TRBJ2-7 | 13 | TRBV20-1 | TGCAGTGCTACTAGCGGGAGAGTTAAAGAGCAGTACTTC | CSATSGRVKEQYF
. | many | TRBJ2-3 | 15 | TRBV10-3 | TGTGCCATCAGTGAGTCGGGAGCCAGCACAGATACGCAGTATTTT | CAISESGASTDTQYF
TRBD2 | many | TRBJ2-5 | 15 | TRBV5-1 | TGCGCCAGCAGCTTGAATCTAGCGGGCCAAGAGACCCAGTACTTC | CASSLNLAGQETQYF